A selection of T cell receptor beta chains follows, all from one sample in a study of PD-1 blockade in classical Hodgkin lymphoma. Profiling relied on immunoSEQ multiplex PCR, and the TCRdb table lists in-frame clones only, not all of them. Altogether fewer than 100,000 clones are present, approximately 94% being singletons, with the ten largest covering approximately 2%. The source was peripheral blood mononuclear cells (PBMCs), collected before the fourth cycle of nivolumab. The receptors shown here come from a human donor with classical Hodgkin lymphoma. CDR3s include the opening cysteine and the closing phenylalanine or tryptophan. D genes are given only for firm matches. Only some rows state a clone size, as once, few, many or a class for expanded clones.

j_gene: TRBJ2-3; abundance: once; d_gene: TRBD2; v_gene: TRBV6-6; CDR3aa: CASSSVRSGGTDTQYF; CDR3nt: TGTGCCAGCAGTTCCGTTCGCAGCGGGGGCACAGATACGCAGTATTTT
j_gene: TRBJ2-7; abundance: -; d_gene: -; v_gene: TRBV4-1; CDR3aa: CASAWAEGAEQYF; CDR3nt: TGCGCCAGCGCCTGGGCGGAGGGGGCCGAGCAGTACTTC
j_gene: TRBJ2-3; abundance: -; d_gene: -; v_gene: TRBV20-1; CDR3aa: CSARAIDTQYF; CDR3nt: TGCAGTGCTAGAGCCATAGATACGCAGTATTTT
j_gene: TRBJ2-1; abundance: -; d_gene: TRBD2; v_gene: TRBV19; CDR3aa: CASSREPSGRADNEQFF; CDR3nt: TGTGCCAGTAGTAGGGAACCTAGCGGGAGGGCCGACAATGAGCAGTTCTTC
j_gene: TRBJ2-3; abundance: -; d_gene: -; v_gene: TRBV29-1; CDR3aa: CSVEDPDSTDTQYF; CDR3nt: TGCAGCGTTGAAGATCCCGACAGCACAGATACGCAGTATTTT
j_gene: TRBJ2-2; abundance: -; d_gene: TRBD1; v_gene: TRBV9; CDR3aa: CASSVALRTGSTGELFF; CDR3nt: TGTGCCAGCAGCGTAGCCCTACGGACAGGGAGCACCGGGGAGCTGTTTTTT
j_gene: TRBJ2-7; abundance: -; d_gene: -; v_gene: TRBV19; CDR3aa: CASSSGPTYEQYF; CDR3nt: TGTGCCAGTAGTTCGGGTCCCACCTACGAGCAGTACTTC
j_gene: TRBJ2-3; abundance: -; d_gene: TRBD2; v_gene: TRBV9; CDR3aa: CASSAGSGRYTDTQYF; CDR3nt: TGTGCCAGCAGCGCGGGGAGCGGGAGATACACAGATACGCAGTATTTT
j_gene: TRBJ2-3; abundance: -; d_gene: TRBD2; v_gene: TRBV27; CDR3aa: CASSLTGRGASGRVADTQYF; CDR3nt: TGTGCCAGCAGTTTAACCGGGCGTGGGGCTAGCGGGAGGGTTGCAGATACGCAGTATTTT
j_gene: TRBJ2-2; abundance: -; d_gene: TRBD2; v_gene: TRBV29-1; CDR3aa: CSVLTPRDGGDTGELFF; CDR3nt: TGCAGCGTTCTGACCCCGCGGGACGGGGGGGACACCGGGGAGCTGTTTTTT
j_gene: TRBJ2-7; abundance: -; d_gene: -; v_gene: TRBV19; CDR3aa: CASSMFAGRPEQYF; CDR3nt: TGTGCCAGTAGTATGTTCGCGGGCAGACCCGAGCAGTACTTC
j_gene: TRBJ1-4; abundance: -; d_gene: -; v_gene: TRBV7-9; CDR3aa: CASSGDGGHEKLFF; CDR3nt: TGTGCCAGCAGCGGGGATGGCGGTCATGAAAAACTGTTTTTT
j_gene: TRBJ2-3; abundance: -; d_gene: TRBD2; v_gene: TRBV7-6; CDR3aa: CASSFLAGAEDTQYF; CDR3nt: TGTGCCAGCAGCTTTCTAGCGGGAGCAGAGGATACGCAGTATTTT
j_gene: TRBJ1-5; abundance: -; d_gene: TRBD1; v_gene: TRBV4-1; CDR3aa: CASSQEGQGALQPQHF; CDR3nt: TGCGCCAGCAGCCAAGAGGGACAGGGGGCCCTTCAGCCCCAGCATTTT
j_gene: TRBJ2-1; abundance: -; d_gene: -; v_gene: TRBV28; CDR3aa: CASSTSRSWWSDEQFF; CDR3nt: -
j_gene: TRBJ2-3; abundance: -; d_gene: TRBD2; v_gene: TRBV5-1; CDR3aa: CASSLWGSGNRADTQYF; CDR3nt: TGCGCCAGCAGCTTGTGGGGTAGCGGGAACCGCGCAGATACGCAGTATTTT
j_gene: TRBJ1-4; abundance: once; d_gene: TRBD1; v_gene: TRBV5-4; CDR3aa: CASSPGTGYEKLFF; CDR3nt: TGTGCCAGCAGCCCCGGGACAGGGTATGAAAAACTGTTTTTT
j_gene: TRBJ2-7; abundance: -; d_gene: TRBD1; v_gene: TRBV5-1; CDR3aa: CASSPGQGGEQYF; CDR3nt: TGCGCCAGCAGTCCGGGACAGGGCGGCGAGCAGTACTTC
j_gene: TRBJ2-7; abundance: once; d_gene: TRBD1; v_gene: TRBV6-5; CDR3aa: CASSSTTGQGSHEQYF; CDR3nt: TGTGCCAGCAGTTCGACCACGGGACAGGGGAGCCACGAGCAGTACTTC
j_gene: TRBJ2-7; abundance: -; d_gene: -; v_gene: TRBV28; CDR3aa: CASSLLGSGEVEQYF; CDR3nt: TGTGCCAGCAGTTTATTAGGTAGCGGCGAGGTCGAGCAGTACTTC